These T cell receptor beta chains were read from a single sample in a study of identical twins. TCRdb re-called the 5' RACE reads with MiXCR, one entry per CDR3 protein. The repertoire holds about 450,000 distinct CDR3 sequences, approximately 18% seen once, with less than 15% in the top ten. The source material was naive T cells sorted from blood. The receptors originated from a man aged 50 to 60 in good health. Both conserved end residues are part of each CDR3. D genes are given only for firm matches. Not every row has a clone size; where given, it reads once, few, many or a size class.

length: 16; V: TRBV20-1; D: TRBD2; size: once; J: TRBJ2-5; DNA: TGCAGTGCTAGTGGGCTAGCGGGAGGGGACTTAGAGACCCAGTACTTC; CDR3: CSASGLAGGDLETQYF
length: 14; V: TRBV6-2/TRBV6-3; D: TRBD1; size: -; J: TRBJ1-5; DNA: TGTGCCAGCAGTCCGACAGGGGGCTTTCAGCCCCAGCATTTT; CDR3: CASSPTGGFQPQHF
length: 15; V: TRBV25-1; D: -; size: -; J: TRBJ2-5; DNA: TGTGCCAGCAGTGACTCGCGGACCCACCAAGAGACCCAGTACTTC; CDR3: CASSDSRTHQETQYF
length: 15; V: TRBV20-1; D: -; size: many; J: TRBJ2-1; DNA: TGCAGTGCTGAAATGCTACCCCTCCCCTACAATGAGCAGTTCTTC; CDR3: CSAEMLPLPYNEQFF
length: 14; V: TRBV20-1; D: -; size: -; J: TRBJ2-5; DNA: TGCAGTGCTAGACCGCGGGGATTACAAGAGACCCAGTACTTC; CDR3: CSARPRGLQETQYF
length: 13; V: TRBV6-5; D: -; size: few; J: TRBJ2-5; DNA: TGTGCCAGCAGTTCCGACTATTTCGAGACCCAGTACTTC; CDR3: CASSSDYFETQYF
length: 16; V: TRBV4-3; D: TRBD2; size: few; J: TRBJ2-5; DNA: TGCGCCAGCAGCCAAGTAGCGGGGGGACTCCAAGAGACCCAGTACTTC; CDR3: CASSQVAGGLQETQYF
length: 13; V: TRBV6-5; D: -; size: -; J: TRBJ2-5; DNA: TGTGCCAGCAGTTACAATGGAGGAGAGACCCAGTACTTC; CDR3: CASSYNGGETQYF
length: 13; V: TRBV7-2; D: -; size: -; J: TRBJ2-1; DNA: TGTGCCAGCAGCCTAGGGCCATACCATGAGCAGTTCTTC; CDR3: CASSLGPYHEQFF
length: 14; V: TRBV20-1; D: -; size: few; J: TRBJ2-3; DNA: TGCAGTGCTAGAGTCAAGACTAGCACAGATACGCAGTATTTT; CDR3: CSARVKTSTDTQYF
length: 15; V: TRBV12-3/TRBV12-4; D: TRBD1; size: -; J: TRBJ2-7; DNA: TGTGCCAGCAGTCCGAGAAGGGACAGGGGAAGAGAGCAGTACTTC; CDR3: CASSPRRDRGREQYF
length: 15; V: TRBV5-1; D: TRBD2; size: -; J: TRBJ2-7; DNA: TGCGCCAGCAGCTTGGTAGCGGGCGGGAAATACGAGCAGTACTTC; CDR3: CASSLVAGGKYEQYF
length: 14; V: TRBV7-9; D: TRBD1; size: many; J: TRBJ2-7; DNA: TGTGCCAGCAGAGGGACAGGGTTCTCCTACGAGCAGTACTTC; CDR3: CASRGTGFSYEQYF
length: 14; V: TRBV12-3/TRBV12-4; D: -; size: -; J: TRBJ2-5; DNA: TGTGCCAGCAGTTCGGGACCGATTCGAGAGACCCAGTACTTC; CDR3: CASSSGPIRETQYF
length: 13; V: TRBV6-2/TRBV6-3; D: -; size: many; J: TRBJ1-5; DNA: TGTGCCAGCAGCCTACAGGGAAATCAGCCCCAGCATTTT; CDR3: CASSLQGNQPQHF
length: 17; V: TRBV6-5; D: TRBD2; size: few; J: TRBJ2-1; DNA: TGTGCCAGCAGTTACCTCGCTAGCGGGATTACAATGAAGGAGCAGTTCTTC; CDR3: CASSYLASGITMKEQFF
length: 14; V: TRBV10-3; D: TRBD2; size: -; J: TRBJ2-7; DNA: TGTGCCATCAGTGAGGCGGGAGCCGCCTACGAGCAGTACTTC; CDR3: CAISEAGAAYEQYF
length: 14; V: TRBV20-1; D: TRBD1; size: few; J: TRBJ1-1; DNA: TGCAGTGCTAGAAATAACAGGGGGGGGACTGAAGCTTTCTTT; CDR3: CSARNNRGGTEAFF
length: 16; V: TRBV5-5; D: TRBD1; size: many; J: TRBJ1-5; DNA: TGTGCCAGCAGCGCAGTTGGGACAGGGCTCGGTCAGCCCCAGCATTTT; CDR3: CASSAVGTGLGQPQHF
length: 17; V: TRBV29-1; D: -; size: -; J: TRBJ2-1; DNA: TGCAGCGTTGAAGATCCCGGAGGGATAGGGTCCTACAATGAGCAGTTCTTC; CDR3: CSVEDPGGIGSYNEQFF
length: 13; V: TRBV7-9; D: -; size: -; J: TRBJ2-7; DNA: TGTGCCAGCAGCTTAGCAGGGGTCGACGAGCAGTACTTC; CDR3: CASSLAGVDEQYF
length: 15; V: TRBV12-3/TRBV12-4; D: -; size: few; J: TRBJ2-2; DNA: TGTGCCAGCAGCACCCGGAAGGGGAACACCGGGGAGCTGTTTTTT; CDR3: CASSTRKGNTGELFF
length: 13; V: TRBV6-2/TRBV6-3; D: -; size: -; J: TRBJ2-7; DNA: TGTGCCAGCAGTTTCCCGGGGGGCCGCGAGCAGTACTTC; CDR3: CASSFPGGREQYF
length: 14; V: TRBV5-1; D: -; size: -; J: TRBJ2-7; DNA: TGCGCCAGCAGCTTGGCCGAAGGGATCTACGAGCAGTACTTC; CDR3: CASSLAEGIYEQYF
length: 15; V: TRBV19; D: -; size: few; J: TRBJ2-7; DNA: TGTGCCAGTAGGGGAGGCATAGGGGCCTCGTACGAGCAGTACTTC; CDR3: CASRGGIGASYEQYF
length: 17; V: TRBV5-4; D: TRBD1; size: -; J: TRBJ2-2; DNA: TGTGCCAGCAGCTCCGCCCTGGGACAGGCGGGCACCGGGGAGCTGTTTTTT; CDR3: CASSSALGQAGTGELFF
length: 14; V: TRBV29-1; D: -; size: -; J: TRBJ1-1; DNA: TGCAGCGCGGGTACCTCGGGGGGCCTCACTGAAGCTTTCTTT; CDR3: CSAGTSGGLTEAFF
length: 12; V: TRBV5-1; D: -; size: many; J: TRBJ2-7; DNA: TGCGCCAGCAGCTTTGAGGACCACGAGCAGTACTTC; CDR3: CASSFEDHEQYF
length: 13; V: TRBV7-6; D: -; size: -; J: TRBJ2-1; DNA: TGTGCCAGCAGCTTAGGTGACCCCAATGAGCAGTTCTTC; CDR3: CASSLGDPNEQFF
length: 16; V: TRBV23-1; D: TRBD2; size: -; J: TRBJ2-1; DNA: TGCGCCAGCAGTCAATCCCCTAGCGGGATATTCAATGAGCAGTTCTTC; CDR3: CASSQSPSGIFNEQFF
length: 14; V: TRBV28; D: -; size: -; J: TRBJ1-4; DNA: TGTGCCAGCAGTCAACAGCAAACTAATGAAAAACTGTTTTTT; CDR3: CASSQQQTNEKLFF
length: 14; V: TRBV4-3; D: -; size: -; J: TRBJ2-7; DNA: TGCGCCAGCAGCCAAGATCGGGTTTCCTACGAGCAGTACTTC; CDR3: CASSQDRVSYEQYF
length: 14; V: TRBV9; D: TRBD2; size: many; J: TRBJ2-4; DNA: TGTGCCAGCAGCGGACATAGCGGGAGCGATGTTCAGTACTTC; CDR3: CASSGHSGSDVQYF
length: 12; V: TRBV7-2; D: TRBD1; size: -; J: TRBJ1-2; DNA: TGTGCCAGCCAACAGGGGTATTATGGCTACACCTTC; CDR3: CASQQGYYGYTF
length: 14; V: TRBV7-2; D: -; size: -; J: TRBJ2-7; DNA: TGTGCCAGCAGCTTAGTCTCCGGGCCCTACGAGCAGTACTTC; CDR3: CASSLVSGPYEQYF
length: 13; V: TRBV7-2; D: -; size: -; J: TRBJ2-1; DNA: TGTGCCAGCAGCTTAGCCCTGGCGGGACCCCAGTTCTTC; CDR3: CASSLALAGPQFF
length: 15; V: TRBV15; D: -; size: -; J: TRBJ1-2; DNA: TGTGCCACCAGCAGAGATGCAGGAGGGTACTATGGCTACACCTTC; CDR3: CATSRDAGGYYGYTF
length: 14; V: TRBV10-3; D: -; size: many; J: TRBJ2-3; DNA: TGTGCCATCAGTGGCCGCGGCAGCACAGATACGCAGTATTTT; CDR3: CAISGRGSTDTQYF
length: 15; V: TRBV24-1; D: TRBD1; size: -; J: TRBJ2-2; DNA: TGTGCCACCAGTGACTCGGGACAGGCGGCCGGGGAGCTGTTTTTT; CDR3: CATSDSGQAAGELFF
length: 16; V: TRBV7-6; D: TRBD2; size: -; J: TRBJ2-7; DNA: TGTGCCAGCAGCTTATATCCGCGGGAGGGCCTCTACGAGCAGTACTTC; CDR3: CASSLYPREGLYEQYF
length: 14; V: TRBV12-3/TRBV12-4; D: -; size: -; J: TRBJ2-7; DNA: TGTGCCAGCGCAGGACAGCAGAAGTTTTACGAGCAGTACTTC; CDR3: CASAGQQKFYEQYF
length: 15; V: TRBV7-9; D: -; size: few; J: TRBJ2-5; DNA: TGTGCCAGCAGCTCATATACCACAGGACAAGAGACCCAGTACTTC; CDR3: CASSSYTTGQETQYF
length: 14; V: TRBV5-1; D: TRBD1; size: few; J: TRBJ2-7; DNA: TGCGCCAGCAGCAAGGACAGGGGGAACTACGAGCAGTACTTC; CDR3: CASSKDRGNYEQYF
length: 16; V: TRBV9; D: TRBD2; size: -; J: TRBJ2-7; DNA: TGTGCCAGCAGCGTAGCTTTGGCTAGCGGGGTCTACGAGCAGTACTTC; CDR3: CASSVALASGVYEQYF
length: 16; V: TRBV20-1; D: TRBD2; size: few; J: TRBJ2-1; DNA: TGCAGTGCTAGTGTCGCTAGCGGGAGGGCGCGTGGTGAGCAGTTCTTC; CDR3: CSASVASGRARGEQFF
length: 15; V: TRBV28; D: -; size: many; J: TRBJ2-1; DNA: TGTGCCAGCAGGCCCTTAACGGGACTTTACAATGAGCAGTTCTTC; CDR3: CASRPLTGLYNEQFF
length: 13; V: TRBV6-5; D: -; size: -; J: TRBJ2-7; DNA: TGTGCCAGCAGTTACAGACGGGATTACGAGCAGTACTTC; CDR3: CASSYRRDYEQYF
length: 16; V: TRBV5-4; D: -; size: -; J: TRBJ2-2; DNA: TGTGCCAGCAGCTCGGGACTCGGGGGAAACACCGGGGAGCTGTTTTTT; CDR3: CASSSGLGGNTGELFF
length: 13; V: TRBV20-1; D: -; size: many; J: TRBJ2-1; DNA: TGCAGTGCTAGACCCCCGTGGGGCATTGAGCAGTTCTTC; CDR3: CSARPPWGIEQFF
length: 11; V: TRBV20-1; D: -; size: -; J: TRBJ2-3; DNA: TGCAGTGCTGGTCCCCCGGATACGCAGTATTTT; CDR3: CSAGPPDTQYF
length: 15; V: TRBV6-5; D: -; size: -; J: TRBJ2-7; DNA: TGTGCCAGCAGTTACTCGGATTCTAGCAGCCACGAGCAGTACTTC; CDR3: CASSYSDSSSHEQYF
length: 18; V: TRBV12-3/TRBV12-4; D: TRBD2; size: -; J: TRBJ2-1; DNA: TGTGCCAGCATTCCTGGACTAGCGGGAGTAAGATCCTACAATGAGCAGTTCTTC; CDR3: CASIPGLAGVRSYNEQFF
length: 15; V: TRBV7-8; D: TRBD2; size: many; J: TRBJ2-1; DNA: TGTGCCAGCAGCCCAATAGCGGGAGGGCCGGGTGAGCAGTTCTTC; CDR3: CASSPIAGGPGEQFF
length: 13; V: TRBV20-1; D: -; size: many; J: TRBJ2-3; DNA: TGCAGTGCTAGAAAAGCTGGGACGGATACGCAGTATTTT; CDR3: CSARKAGTDTQYF
length: 16; V: TRBV28; D: TRBD1; size: few; J: TRBJ1-6; DNA: TGTGCCAGCAGTCCCGGGACAGGGACGTATAATTCACCCCTCCACTTT; CDR3: CASSPGTGTYNSPLHF
length: 15; V: TRBV7-9; D: TRBD1; size: few; J: TRBJ2-7; DNA: TGTGCCAGCCGCAGAGGGACAGGGGATTTGGGCGAGCAGTACTTC; CDR3: CASRRGTGDLGEQYF
length: 13; V: TRBV20-1; D: -; size: -; J: TRBJ2-3; DNA: TGCAGTGTCCCGGGGAGACTCCCAGATACGCAGTATTTT; CDR3: CSVPGRLPDTQYF
length: 13; V: TRBV3-1; D: -; size: few; J: TRBJ1-1; DNA: TGTGCCAGCAGCCAAGATCGGAATACTGAAGCTTTCTTT; CDR3: CASSQDRNTEAFF
length: 14; V: TRBV5-1; D: -; size: many; J: TRBJ2-3; DNA: TGCGCCAGCAGCTCCCGAGTAGGTACAGATACGCAGTATTTT; CDR3: CASSSRVGTDTQYF